The rows below give T cell receptor beta chains drawn from one sample of a study of cytomegalovirus exposure and HLA in healthy donors. Assay: immunoSEQ multiplex PCR; the TCRdb copy retains only in-frame clones and omits some. The sample has nearly 200,000 clones, 82% seen once. Sequenced sample: PBMCs. Receptors were obtained from a boy aged 2 to 9 in good health and CMV-seronegative. The CDR3 runs from the conserved cysteine through the conserved F or W. Each record gives: D gene, J gene, V gene, clone size, CDR3 protein, CDR3 DNA. D genes are given only for firm matches. Clone size appears in some rows only: once, few, many, or a class for an expanded clone.

D: TRBD1
J: TRBJ2-5
V: TRBV7-6
size: .
CDR3: CASSPTGTGGVFETQYF
DNA: TGTGCCAGCAGCCCCACGGGGACAGGGGGTGTATTCGAGACCCAGTACTTC

D: TRBD1
J: TRBJ1-5
V: TRBV5-6
size: .
CDR3: CASSRARAGQGVGQPQHF
DNA: TGTGCCAGCAGCCGCGCAAGGGCCGGACAGGGGGTCGGGCAGCCCCAGCATTTT

D: .
J: TRBJ2-7
V: TRBV5-1
size: .
CDR3: CASGLDNSYEQYF
DNA: TGCGCCAGCGGACTTGACAATTCCTACGAGCAGTACTTC

D: .
J: TRBJ2-7
V: TRBV18
size: .
CDR3: CASSPPGRGSISYEQYF
DNA: TGTGCCAGCTCACCCCCGGGACGGGGGTCGATCTCCTACGAGCAGTACTTC

D: .
J: TRBJ1-1
V: TRBV19
size: .
CDR3: CASSEGYTEAFF
DNA: TGTGCCAGTAGTGAGGGCTACACTGAAGCTTTCTTT

D: .
J: TRBJ1-1
V: TRBV9
size: .
CDR3: CASSATQGSNTEAFF
DNA: TGTGCCAGCAGCGCGACACAGGGATCGAACACTGAAGCTTTCTTT

D: TRBD1
J: TRBJ1-2
V: TRBV27
size: .
CDR3: CASSLTGDYGYTF
DNA: TGTGCCAGCAGTTTAACAGGGGACTATGGCTACACCTTC

D: TRBD1
J: TRBJ2-3
V: TRBV5-1
size: .
CDR3: CASSLGTGGGTDTQYF
DNA: TGCGCCAGCAGCTTGGGGACAGGGGGCGGAACAGATACGCAGTATTTT

D: .
J: TRBJ1-1
V: TRBV5-6
size: .
CDR3: CASSPLSGGRPDTEAFF
DNA: TGTGCCAGCAGCCCCCTGTCGGGGGGGCGCCCGGACACTGAAGCTTTCTTT

D: .
J: TRBJ1-2
V: TRBV18
size: .
CDR3: CASSRQDYGYTF
DNA: TGTGCCAGCTCCAGGCAGGATTATGGCTACACCTTC

D: TRBD1
J: TRBJ1-2
V: TRBV4-3
size: few
CDR3: CASSQVGDRASGYTF
DNA: TGCGCCAGCAGCCAAGTTGGGGACAGGGCGAGCGGCTACACCTTC

D: TRBD1
J: TRBJ2-7
V: TRBV7-6
size: .
CDR3: CASSSSRQGDEQYF
DNA: TGTGCCAGCAGCTCCAGCCGACAGGGGGACGAGCAGTACTTC

D: TRBD1
J: TRBJ2-7
V: TRBV29-1
size: once
CDR3: CSVWDRVSYEQYF
DNA: TGCAGCGTTTGGGACAGGGTCTCCTACGAGCAGTACTTC

D: .
J: TRBJ1-6
V: TRBV18
size: .
CDR3: CASSPQTGASPLHF
DNA: TGTGCCAGCTCACCGCAGACAGGCGCTTCACCCCTCCACTTT

D: TRBD1
J: TRBJ1-5
V: TRBV6-1
size: .
CDR3: CASSETGIGGRQPQHF
DNA: TGTGCCAGCAGTGAGACAGGGATCGGTGGTAGGCAGCCCCAGCATTTT

D: TRBD2
J: TRBJ2-3
V: TRBV9
size: .
CDR3: CASSVSGGLGTDTQYF
DNA: TGTGCCAGCAGCGTTTCGGGGGGGCTTGGCACAGATACGCAGTATTTT

D: TRBD1
J: TRBJ2-1
V: TRBV6-1
size: .
CDR3: CASSDPTGGRLYNEQFF
DNA: TGTGCCAGCAGTGACCCGACAGGGGGTAGGCTCTACAATGAGCAGTTCTTC

D: TRBD1
J: TRBJ1-2
V: TRBV9
size: few
CDR3: CASSVDRTGDYGYTF
DNA: TGTGCCAGCAGCGTAGACCGGACAGGGGACTATGGCTACACCTTC

D: TRBD2
J: TRBJ2-1
V: TRBV15
size: .
CDR3: CATGIAGGLEQFF
DNA: TGTGCCACCGGTATAGCGGGGGGGCTTGAGCAGTTCTTC

D: TRBD2
J: TRBJ2-2
V: TRBV27
size: .
CDR3: CASSSFWTSGGNTGELFF
DNA: TGTGCCAGCAGTTCCTTCTGGACTAGCGGGGGCAACACCGGGGAGCTGTTTTTT

D: TRBD2
J: TRBJ2-3
V: TRBV5-4
size: .
CDR3: CASSLTSGGTTDTQYF
DNA: TGTGCCAGCAGCTTGACTAGCGGGGGGACCACAGATACGCAGTATTTT

D: .
J: TRBJ1-4
V: TRBV10-3
size: .
CDR3: CATRGRQTNEKLFF
DNA: TGTGCCACCCGTGGCAGGCAAACTAATGAAAAACTGTTTTTT